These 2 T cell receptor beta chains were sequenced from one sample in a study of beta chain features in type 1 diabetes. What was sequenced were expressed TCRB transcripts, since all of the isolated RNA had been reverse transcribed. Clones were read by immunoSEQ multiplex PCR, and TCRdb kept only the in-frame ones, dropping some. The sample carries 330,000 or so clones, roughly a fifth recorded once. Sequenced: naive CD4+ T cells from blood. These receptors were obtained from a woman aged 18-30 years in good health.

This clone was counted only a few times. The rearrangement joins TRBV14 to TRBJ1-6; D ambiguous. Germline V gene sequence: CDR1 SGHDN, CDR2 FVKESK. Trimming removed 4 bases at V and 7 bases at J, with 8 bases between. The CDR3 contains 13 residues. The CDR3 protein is CASSPVRNSPLHF. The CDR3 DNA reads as TGTGCCAGCAGCCCCGTGAGAAATTCACCCCTCCACTTT.

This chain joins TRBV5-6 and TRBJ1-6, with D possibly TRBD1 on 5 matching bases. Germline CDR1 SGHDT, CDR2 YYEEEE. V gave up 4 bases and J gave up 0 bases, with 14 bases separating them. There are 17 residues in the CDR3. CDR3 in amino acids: CASSEVRGSSYNSPLHF. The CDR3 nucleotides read TGTGCCAGCAGCGAGGTTAGGGGTAGCTCCTATAATTCACCCCTCCACTTT.